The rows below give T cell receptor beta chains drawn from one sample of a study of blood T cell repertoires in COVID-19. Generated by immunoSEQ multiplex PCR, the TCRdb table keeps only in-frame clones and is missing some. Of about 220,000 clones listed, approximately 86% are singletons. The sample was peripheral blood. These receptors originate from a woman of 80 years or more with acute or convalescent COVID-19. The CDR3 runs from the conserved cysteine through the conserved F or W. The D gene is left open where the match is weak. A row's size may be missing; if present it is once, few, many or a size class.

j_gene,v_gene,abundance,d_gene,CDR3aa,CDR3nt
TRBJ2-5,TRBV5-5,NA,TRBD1,CASSLTGTGASGETQYF,TGTGCCAGCAGCTTAACCGGGACAGGGGCCTCCGGGGAGACCCAGTACTTC
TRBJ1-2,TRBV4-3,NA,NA,CASSQLQGNYGYTF,TGCGCCAGCAGCCAATTACAGGGAAACTATGGCTACACCTTC
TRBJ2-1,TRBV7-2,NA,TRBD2,CASSLVAWTGGSSYNEQFF,TGTGCCAGCAGCTTAGTGGCGTGGACCGGGGGGAGCTCCTACAATGAGCAGTTCTTC
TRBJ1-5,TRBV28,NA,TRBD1,CATLQGTGNQPQHF,TGTGCCACCCTACAGGGGACGGGCAATCAGCCCCAGCATTTT
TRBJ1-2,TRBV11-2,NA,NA,CASSLEAVYGYTF,TGTGCCAGCAGCTTAGAGGCGGTCTATGGCTACACCTTC
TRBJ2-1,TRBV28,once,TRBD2,CASRFSGGLYNEQFF,TGTGCCAGCAGGTTTAGCGGGGGGCTTTACAATGAGCAGTTCTTC
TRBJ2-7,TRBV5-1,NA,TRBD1,CASSLAQGVDEQYF,TGCGCCAGCAGCTTGGCACAGGGGGTGGACGAGCAGTACTTC
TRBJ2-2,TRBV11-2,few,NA,CASRVPGFNTGELFF,TGTGCCAGCAGAGTACCGGGATTTAACACCGGGGAGCTGTTTTTT
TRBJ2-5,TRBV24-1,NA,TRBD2,CATSEWTSAGTQYF,TGTGCCACCAGTGAATGGACTAGCGCAGGGACCCAGTACTTC
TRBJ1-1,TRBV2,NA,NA,CASTAVGGARGTEAFF,TGTGCCAGCACCGCAGTTGGGGGGGCGCGTGGCACTGAAGCTTTCTTT
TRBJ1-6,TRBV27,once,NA,CASSLGGASNSPLHF,TGTGCCAGCAGTCTGGGGGGGGCCTCTAATTCACCCCTCCACTTT
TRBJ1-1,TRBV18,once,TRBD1,CASSGTGMNTEAFF,TGTGCCAGCTCCGGGACAGGCATGAACACTGAAGCTTTCTTT